This T cell receptor (beta chain) was found in a study of T cell responses to AZD1222 COVID-19 vaccine listed by TCRdb under 2021. Notes on the research overall: TCR sequencing was performed for 233 trial participants, of whom about 200 were given two doses of AZD1222 and around 26 were given two doses of MenACWY control vaccine. Trial participants were enrolled by age into subgroups of 18-55, 56-69 and 70-plus years, and about 150, 27 and 61 TCR-sequenced participants, respectively, were included in these subgroups.

The paper's findings and limits, for the study overall: Most participants were white British and females outnumbered males, and the authors suggested that clonal diversity may have been underestimated. The vaccine-associated CD4 TCRs covered the entire spike protein, and the dominant responses fell in regions 160-218 and 743-854. After two AZD1222 doses, spike-specific TCR breadth and depth were significantly higher than at day 0 and than in MenACWY recipients. Conclusions about previously exposed vaccinees were limited because only a handful of AZD1222 recipients were SARS-CoV-2 seropositive at baseline. Epitopes outside the regions mutated in the B.1.351 and B.1.1.7 variants were reportedly recognized by nearly half of the unique spike-specific TCRs. No day 14 peak-response samples were available, so repertoires were characterized only after the peak T cell response. In the small 56-69-year group, the increase in depth fell short of significance, most likely because of low power.

As concerns this clone: Its target antigen remains unknown. No much larger clonotype is one base removed from it; base qualities were not supplied.

Read against the paper, the sample's time point label means: about 28 days (+/-7) after the second vaccine dose. What the treatment or condition label conveys for this sample: meningococcal conjugate vaccine given as trial control. Samples from vaccinated people were obtained from the UK trials COV001 and COV002, which included a single-blind randomized controlled phase 2/3 trial of AZD1222 (ChAdOx1 nCoV-19) in healthy adults. For TCRbeta chain sequencing, PBMC samples were collected from trial participants at day 0 and at day 28 after the second dose. The CDR3 regions of human TCRbeta chains were subjected to immunosequencing. The authors' pipeline ran thus. TCRs in the repertoires were compared against a reference library of SARS-CoV-2-specific TCRs that had been generated with the MIRA antigen-specificity platform. Breadth was defined as the fraction of unique TCRs that were SARS-CoV-2-associated. Depth was defined as the fraction of total T cells that were SARS-CoV-2-associated. Using the MIRA data, every spike-specific TCR was mapped to the spike region that the TCR reacted to and assigned to either a CD4 or a CD8 class. Log10-transformed breadth and depth values were compared by one-way ANOVA with Sidak's multiple comparisons tests. This is the immuneACCESS table as TCRdb keeps it, with only in-frame sequences that have V and J called. A part of the clones is gone; compared with another copy, unresolved V genes explain less than half, and the rest is unexplained. V and J calls and clone size are as listed in that table; D and trimming were resolved from the DNA. Within this sample are under 150,000 clones, with roughly 85% of them counted one time only. The ten largest clonotypes hold approximately 8% of the sample.

CDR1 and CDR2 (SEHNR, FQNEAQ) derive from the germline V gene (reference sequence). Trimming removed 4 bases from V and 8 bases from J; the gene matches leave 8 bases unexplained. From the cysteine up to the phenylalanine, the CDR3 has a length of 14 residues. Only CDR3 DNA is held: 42 bases, read in frame from base 1. The specimen comprised peripheral blood, sampled 28 days after the second dose of the MenACWY control vaccine. The chain uses TRBV7-9 and TRBJ2-1; TRBD1 agrees with 7 junctional bases. The clonotype was recovered from an adult who received the MenACWY meningococcal vaccine as a control. CDR3 protein: CASSYRGLGDEQFF. The DNA sequence is given as TGTGCCAGCAGCTATAGGGGGCTGGGCGATGAGCAGTTCTTC.